The 28 T cell receptor beta chains given below trace back to one sample, sequenced in a study of shared clonotypes between healthy human individuals. TCRdb keeps only in-frame clones here, not all; method: immunoSEQ multiplex PCR. The data hold more than 2,000,000 clones, with roughly nine tenths observed a single time. The sequenced sample was naive CD4+ T cells sorted from blood. Subset given: CD45RA+ positively selected. The receptors originated from a man in his late teens or twenties in good health.

This clone was picked up a small number of times. This chain connects TRBV5-1 to TRBJ2-1; 7 bases are a match to TRBD1. The trim removed 4 bases at V and 6 bases at J, leaving 4 bases unmatched. The CDR3 spans 13 residues. CDR1 and CDR2 (germline): SGHRS, YFSETQ. CDR3 coding DNA: TGCGCCAGCAGCACAGGGGATCTCAATGAGCAGTTCTTC. Translating gives CASSTGDLNEQFF.

V and J are TRBV25-1 and TRBJ2-1, with 10 bases aligning to TRBD1. Germline trimming cut 6 bases from V and 3 bases from J; bases unmatched to any gene: 2. This CDR3 has 14 amino acids. In germline, CDR1 is MGHDK, CDR2 SYGVNS. Here the CDR3 reads CASRGQGGYNEQFF. CDR3 coding DNA: TGTGCCAGCAGAGGACAGGGGGGCTACAATGAGCAGTTCTTC. Using reference TRBV25-1 and TRBJ2-1 for the parts outside the CDR3, the full variable domain is EADIYQTPRYLVIGTGKKITLECSQTMGHDKMYWYQQDPGMELHLIHYSYGVNSTEKGDLSSESTVSRIRTEHFPLTLESARPSHTSQYLCASRGQGGYNEQFFGPGTRLTVL.

This chain connects TRBV5-1 to TRBJ2-1; D is unclear. In germline, CDR1 is SGHRS, CDR2 YFSETQ. This CDR3 contains 14 residues. Trimming removed 0 bases from V and 6 bases from J, with 10 bases in between. The CDR3 DNA sequence: TGCGCCAGCAGCTTGGTTGGTTCTGGCAATGAGCAGTTCTTC. The encoded protein is CASSLVGSGNEQFF.

The CDR3 is CAISADRGSYEQYF. CDR3 nucleotide sequence: TGTGCCATCAGTGCCGACAGGGGATCCTACGAGCAGTACTTC. The chain links TRBV10-3 to TRBJ2-7; 8 bases align to TRBD1. V trimming: 4 bases; J trimming: 1 base; junction bases outside the gene matches: 3. Germline CDR1 ENHRY, CDR2 SYGVKD. The CDR3 consists of 14 residues.

Worth noting for this clone: Other DNA sequences in this sample translate to the same CDR3. The chain uses TRBV10-1 and TRBJ1-2; D gene ambiguous. Per the germline V gene, CDR1 is WNHNN and CDR2 is SYGVQD (reference sequence). This CDR3 comprises 13 residues. The V and J ends lost 0 bases and 4 bases respectively, with 6 bases between them. The CDR3 bases are TGCGCCAGCAGTGAGTCCGCAGGCTATGGCTACACCTTC. It is translated as CASSESAGYGYTF.

The chain carries TRBV30 and TRBJ2-5, with TRBD2 as a possible D gene (5 bases). The CDR3 has 12 residues. Trimming shortened V by 2 bases and J by 5 bases, and 9 bases separated the two germline ends. CDR1 and CDR2 from the germline V gene are GTSNPN and SVGIG (reference sequence). The CDR3 spells CAWSLPGETQYF. The CDR3 coding sequence is TGTGCCTGGAGTCTCCCGGGGGAGACCCAGTACTTC.

This chain connects TRBV5-6 to TRBJ2-7; 7 bases match TRBD1. Losses at the gene ends were 4 bases for V and 4 bases for J; bases not matched to a gene: 5. Looked up from germline, CDR1 is SGHDT and CDR2 is YYEEEE. The CDR3 has 13 amino acids. CDR3 protein: CASSVDRDYEQYF. The CDR3 nucleotides read TGTGCCAGCAGCGTCGACAGGGATTACGAGCAGTACTTC. The whole variable domain, filled in from reference TRBV5-6 and TRBJ2-7, reads DAGVTQSPTHLIKTRGQQVTLRCSPKSGHDTVSWYQQALGQGPQFIFQYYEEEERQRGNFPDRFSGHQFPNYSSELNVNALLLGDSALYLCASSVDRDYEQYFGPGTRLTVT.

CDR3 bases: TGTGCCAGCAGTTCGACAGGGGGCCAAAGGAATTCACCCCTCCACTTT. Protein: CASSSTGGQRNSPLHF. V usage is TRBV2 and J usage is TRBJ1-6, with 10 nucleotides matching TRBD1. Losses at the gene ends were 5 bases for V and 7 bases for J; bases not matched to a gene: 8. The CDR3 consists of 16 residues. Germline V gene lookup returns CDR1 SNHLY and CDR2 FYNNEI.

For the CDR3, the DNA is TGTGCCAGCAGCGACGCCCGGGACAGGGGAGGGCGAGAAAAACTGTTTTTT. Residues: CASSDARDRGGREKLFF. The chain joins TRBV5-4 to TRBJ1-4; 10 positions agree with TRBD1. The germline gives CDR1 SGHNT, CDR2 YYREEE (reference sequence). V was pared by 4 bases and J by 8 bases, with 14 bases of the junction left unmatched. There are 17 residues in the CDR3.

The V gene is TRBV7-9, the J gene TRBJ1-2; no clear D. V shed 1 base and J shed 3 bases, with 12 bases lying between them. The CDR3 runs 15 residues. Germline V gene lookup returns CDR1 SEHNR and CDR2 FQNEAQ (reference sequence). The chain's CDR3 is CASSLDRTRYYGYTF. As DNA, the CDR3 is TGTGCCAGCAGCTTAGATCGTACGCGATACTATGGCTACACCTTC.

V and J are TRBV11-2 and TRBJ2-7, with 7 bases aligning to TRBD2. The CDR3 totals 15 residues. Germline CDR1 SGHAT, CDR2 FQNNGV. V trimming: 1 base; J trimming: 0 bases; junction bases outside the gene matches: 3. The CDR3 protein is CASSLGTSVSYEQYF. CDR3 coding DNA: TGTGCCAGCAGCTTAGGAACTAGCGTCTCCTACGAGCAGTACTTC. Variable domain in full (rest from reference TRBV11-2 and TRBJ2-7): EAGVAQSPRYKIIEKRQSVAFWCNPISGHATLYWYQQILGQGPKLLIQFQNNGVVDDSQLPKDRFSAERLKGVDSTLKIQPAKLEDSAVYLCASSLGTSVSYEQYFGPGTRLTVT.

The chain recombines TRBV5-4 with TRBJ1-2; D gene ambiguous. The CDR3 runs 14 residues. V lost 5 bases, J lost 4 bases, and 15 bases lay in between. Looked up from germline, CDR1 is SGHNT and CDR2 is YYREEE (reference sequence). CDR3 residues: CASRGPGLLYGYTF. CDR3 bases: TGTGCCAGCAGGGGCCCCGGACTCCTCTATGGCTACACCTTC.

The J gene is TRBJ1-6, the V gene TRBV5-3; 8 bases map to TRBD1. TRBV5-3 has ORF status, its function being uncertain. CDR3 size: 19 residues. The V segment lost 0 bases and the J segment 14 bases; nucleotides outside the gene matches: 22. The CDR3 loop is CARSLADLRQGRSCRALHF. In DNA, the CDR3 is TGTGCCAGAAGCTTGGCCGATCTCCGACAGGGGAGGTCTTGTAGGGCCCTCCACTTT.

The V and J genes are TRBV30 and TRBJ1-5; D is perhaps TRBD1 (6 bases). The CDR3 covers 13 residues. V was pared by 2 bases and J by 3 bases, with 8 bases between. From germline, CDR1 is GTSNPN and CDR2 SVGIG (reference sequence). The CDR3 reads CAWSPGDNQPQHF. The CDR3 DNA reads as TGTGCCTGGAGTCCAGGGGACAATCAGCCCCAGCATTTT.

This clone has just one count. This chain joins TRBV7-2 and TRBJ2-1; D is perhaps TRBD2 (6 bases). This CDR3 region has 14 residues. Germline CDR1 is SGHTA and CDR2 is FQGNSA. Trimming shortened V by 5 bases and J by 7 bases, and 15 bases separated the two germline ends. The CDR3: CASSNGGRNNEQFF. As DNA, the CDR3 is TGTGCCAGCAGCAACGGGGGTCGCAATAATGAGCAGTTCTTC.

This chain connects TRBV6-5 to TRBJ2-7; tentative D call: TRBD2 (5 bases). V lost 5 bases to trimming and J lost 4 bases, with 12 bases between them. Germline values: CDR1 MNHEY, CDR2 SVGAGI. The CDR3 loop spans 13 amino acids. The CDR3 sequence: CASSRSGEYEQYF. CDR3 DNA sequence: TGTGCCAGCAGTCGAAGCGGAGAGTACGAGCAGTACTTC.

The chain combines TRBV7-2 with TRBJ2-5; D perhaps matches TRBD2 (5 bases). The V gene lost 5 bases and the J gene lost 2 bases, with 9 bases spanning the gap. The length of the CDR3 is 13 residues. Germline assignment: CDR1 SGHTA and CDR2 FQGNSA. CDR3 bases: TGTGCCAGCAGCCCTCCGGGGCAAGAGACCCAGTACTTC. Its protein product is CASSPPGQETQYF.

The chain recombines TRBV6-6 with TRBJ2-3; the D gene is possibly TRBD2 (6 bases). V gave up 6 bases and J gave up 0 bases, with 13 bases separating them. Germline assignment: CDR1 MNHNY and CDR2 SVGAGI (reference sequence). The CDR3 has 15 amino acids. CDR3 sequence reads: CASRPGLMSTDTQYF. The CDR3 DNA follows: TGTGCCAGCAGACCGGGACTCATGAGCACAGATACGCAGTATTTT.

The chain combines TRBV4-2 with TRBJ2-7, with D possibly matching TRBD1 (8 bases). With 2 bases removed from V and 1 base from J, the gap between germline ends came to 15 bases. CDR3 length equals 16 residues. The germline gives CDR1 LGHNA, CDR2 YNFKEQ. The CDR3 here is CASSQPTGEGSYEQYF. CDR3 in DNA: TGTGCCAGCAGCCAACCGACAGGGGAGGGGTCCTACGAGCAGTACTTC.

V usage is TRBV19 and J usage is TRBJ2-1; TRBD1 aligns across 8 bases. The length of the CDR3 is 14 residues. Looked up from germline, CDR1 is LNHDA and CDR2 is SQIVND (reference sequence). Trimming removed 4 bases from V and 7 bases from J; junction bases left unmatched: 6. The CDR3 here is CASSNQGAKNEQFF. Here the CDR3 DNA reads TGTGCCAGTAGTAATCAGGGGGCCAAAAATGAGCAGTTCTTC.

The V and J genes are TRBV19 and TRBJ1-2; tentative D call: TRBD1 (5 bases). Germline CDR1 LNHDA, CDR2 SQIVND (reference sequence). The V end was cut by 5 bases, the J end by 2 bases, with 15 bases between. The length of the CDR3 is 15 residues. The CDR3 sequence: CASSVGGGVNYGYTF. Here the CDR3 DNA reads TGTGCCAGTAGTGTCGGTGGAGGGGTCAACTATGGCTACACCTTC.

The chain is built from TRBV2 and TRBJ2-3, with a weak D call TRBD1 (5 bases). This CDR3 is 12 amino acids long. V lost 3 bases and J lost 6, with 7 bases in between. Looked up from germline, CDR1 is SNHLY and CDR2 is FYNNEI. CDR3 region: CASSDQGDTQYF. DNA for the CDR3: TGTGCCAGCAGTGATCAGGGCGATACGCAGTATTTT.

The chain recombines TRBV10-1 with TRBJ2-1; D unclear. Germline V gene lookup returns CDR1 WNHNN and CDR2 SYGVQD (reference sequence). Trimming removed 2 bases from V and 5 bases from J, with 10 bases in between. The CDR3 consists of 14 residues. The CDR3 bases are TGCGCCAGCAGTGAGCGGTGGTCGAACAATGAGCAGTTCTTC. This encodes CASSERWSNNEQFF.

The rearrangement links TRBV6-1 to TRBJ1-5; no reliable D call. This CDR3 has 15 amino acids. Trimming took 2 bases from V and 4 from J, leaving 12 bases between them. Germline-derived CDR1 and CDR2 are MNHNS and SASEGT. The CDR3, as DNA: TGTGCCAGCAGTGAAATATGGGCGGGGAATCAGCCCCAGCATTTT. It translates to CASSEIWAGNQPQHF.

This clone appeared a single time. The V and J genes are TRBV9 and TRBJ1-1, with 8 positions matching TRBD1. The CDR3 has 16 residues. Germline lookup yields CDR1 SGDLS and CDR2 YYNGEE. V dropped 4 bases and J dropped 4; count of bases not matched to a gene: 12. The CDR3 nucleotides are TGTGCCAGCAGCCCAACCCTTGGACAGGGTAGCACTGAAGCTTTCTTT. This gives the protein CASSPTLGQGSTEAFF.

The gene calls are TRBV18 and TRBJ1-4, with 7 bases that match TRBD1. The CDR3 has 14 amino acids. The trim removed 1 base at V and 6 bases at J, leaving 2 bases unmatched. CDR1 and CDR2 from the germline V gene are KGHSH and LQKENI. CDR3 nucleotide sequence: TGTGCCAGCTCACCACAGGGGGCTGATGAAAAACTGTTTTTT. This sequence encodes CASSPQGADEKLFF.

The chain links TRBV18 to TRBJ1-1; TRBD1 matches at 8 bases. V shed 5 bases and J 6 bases; nucleotides not matched to a gene: 11. The CDR3 runs to 15 residues. Germline values: CDR1 KGHSH, CDR2 LQKENI. The CDR3, as DNA: TGTGCCAGCTCAGCCGAGGACAGGGCGGGGGCTGAAGCTTTCTTT. This translates into CASSAEDRAGAEAFF.

This clone was recorded only once. This sequence joins TRBV5-1 and TRBJ2-3, with 10 nucleotides matching TRBD2. Germline lookup yields CDR1 SGHRS and CDR2 YFSETQ. Trimming took 3 bases from V and 0 from J; bases not matched to a gene: 7. CDR3 length equals 17 residues. The DNA of the CDR3 is TGCGCCAGCAGCTCTGAAAAACTAGCGGGGAGCACAGATACGCAGTATTTT. This sequence encodes CASSSEKLAGSTDTQYF.